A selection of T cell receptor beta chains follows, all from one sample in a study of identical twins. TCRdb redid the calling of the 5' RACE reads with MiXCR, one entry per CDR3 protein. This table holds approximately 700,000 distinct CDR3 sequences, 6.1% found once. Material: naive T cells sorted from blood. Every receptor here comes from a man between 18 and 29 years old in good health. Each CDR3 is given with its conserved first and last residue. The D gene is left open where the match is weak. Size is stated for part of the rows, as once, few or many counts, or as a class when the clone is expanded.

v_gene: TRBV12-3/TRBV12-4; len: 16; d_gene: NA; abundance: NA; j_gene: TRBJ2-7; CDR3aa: CASSLVGTVSSYEQYF; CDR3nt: TGTGCCAGCAGTTTAGTGGGGACGGTTAGCTCCTACGAGCAGTACTTC
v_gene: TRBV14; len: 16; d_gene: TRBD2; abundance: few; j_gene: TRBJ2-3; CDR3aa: CASSRAGTSGRDTQYF; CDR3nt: TGTGCCAGCAGCCGTGCCGGGACTAGCGGGAGGGATACGCAGTATTTT
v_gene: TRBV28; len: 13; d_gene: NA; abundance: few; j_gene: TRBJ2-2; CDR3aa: CASRFSGAGELFF; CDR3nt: TGTGCCAGCAGATTTTCTGGGGCCGGGGAGCTGTTTTTT
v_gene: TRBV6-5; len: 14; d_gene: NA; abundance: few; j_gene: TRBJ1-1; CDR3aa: CASSFQGKNTEAFF; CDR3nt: TGTGCCAGCAGTTTCCAGGGGAAGAACACTGAAGCTTTCTTT
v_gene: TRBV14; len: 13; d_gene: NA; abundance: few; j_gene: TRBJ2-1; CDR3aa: CASSQDGTQRRFF; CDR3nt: TGTGCCAGCAGCCAAGATGGGACACAGCGTAGGTTCTTC
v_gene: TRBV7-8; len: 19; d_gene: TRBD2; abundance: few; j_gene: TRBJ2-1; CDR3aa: CASSLVRTSGRSGRNEQFF; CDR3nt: TGTGCCAGCAGCTTAGTAAGGACTAGCGGGAGGTCAGGTAGGAATGAGCAGTTCTTC
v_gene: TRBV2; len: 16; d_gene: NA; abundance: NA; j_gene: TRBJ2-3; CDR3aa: CASSRTPNRPADTQYF; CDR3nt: TGTGCCAGCAGTAGAACCCCTAATCGTCCCGCAGATACGCAGTATTTT
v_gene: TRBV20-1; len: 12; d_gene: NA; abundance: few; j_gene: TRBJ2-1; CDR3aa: CSAIVGGNEQFF; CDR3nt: TGCAGTGCTATAGTGGGGGGCAATGAGCAGTTCTTC
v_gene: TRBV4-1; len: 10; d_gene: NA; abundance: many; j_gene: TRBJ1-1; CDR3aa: CATDGTEAFF; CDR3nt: TGCGCCACCGACGGCACTGAAGCTTTCTTT
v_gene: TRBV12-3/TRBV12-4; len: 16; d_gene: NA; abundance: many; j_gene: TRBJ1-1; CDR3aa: CASSNTQGRGTFVAFF; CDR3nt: TGTGCCAGCAGCAATACACAGGGTAGGGGAACCTTCGTAGCTTTCTTT
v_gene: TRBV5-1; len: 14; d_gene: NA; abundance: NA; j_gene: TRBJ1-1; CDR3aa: CASSFTDRNTEAFF; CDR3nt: TGCGCCAGCAGCTTCACGGACAGAAACACTGAAGCTTTCTTT
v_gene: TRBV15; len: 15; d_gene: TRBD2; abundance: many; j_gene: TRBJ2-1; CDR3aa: CATSRSAGVHNEQFF; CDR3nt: TGTGCCACCAGCAGAAGCGCGGGAGTCCACAATGAGCAGTTCTTC
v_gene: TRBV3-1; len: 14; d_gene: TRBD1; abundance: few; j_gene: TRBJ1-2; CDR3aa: CASSRTGVGYGYTF; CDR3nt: TGTGCCAGCAGCCGGACAGGGGTTGGCTATGGCTACACCTTC
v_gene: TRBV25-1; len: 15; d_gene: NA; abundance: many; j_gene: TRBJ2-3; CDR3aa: CASTLTAGSTDTQYF; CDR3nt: TGTGCCAGCACCCTTACGGCAGGGTCCACAGATACGCAGTATTTT
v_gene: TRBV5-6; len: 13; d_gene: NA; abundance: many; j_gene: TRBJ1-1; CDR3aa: CASSFGPFTEAFF; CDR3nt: TGTGCCAGCAGCTTCGGGCCTTTCACTGAAGCTTTCTTT
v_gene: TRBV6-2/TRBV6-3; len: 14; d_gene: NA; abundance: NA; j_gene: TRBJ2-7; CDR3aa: CASSYGGSRYEQYF; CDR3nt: TGTGCCAGCAGTTATGGTGGCAGCCGGTACGAGCAGTACTTC
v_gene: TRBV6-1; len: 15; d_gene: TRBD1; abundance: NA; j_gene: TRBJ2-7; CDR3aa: CASSPRQGAAYEQYF; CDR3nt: TGTGCCAGCAGTCCCCGACAGGGGGCCGCCTACGAGCAGTACTTC
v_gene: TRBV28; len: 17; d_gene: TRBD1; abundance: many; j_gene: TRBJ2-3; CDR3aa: CASSPTRSGQGRDTQYF; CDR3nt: TGTGCCAGCAGCCCCACCCGGTCGGGACAGGGGAGGGATACGCAGTATTTT
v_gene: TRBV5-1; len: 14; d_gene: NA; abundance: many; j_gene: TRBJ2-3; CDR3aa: CASSSTRVTDTQYF; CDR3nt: TGCGCCAGCAGCTCGACTAGGGTCACAGATACGCAGTATTTT